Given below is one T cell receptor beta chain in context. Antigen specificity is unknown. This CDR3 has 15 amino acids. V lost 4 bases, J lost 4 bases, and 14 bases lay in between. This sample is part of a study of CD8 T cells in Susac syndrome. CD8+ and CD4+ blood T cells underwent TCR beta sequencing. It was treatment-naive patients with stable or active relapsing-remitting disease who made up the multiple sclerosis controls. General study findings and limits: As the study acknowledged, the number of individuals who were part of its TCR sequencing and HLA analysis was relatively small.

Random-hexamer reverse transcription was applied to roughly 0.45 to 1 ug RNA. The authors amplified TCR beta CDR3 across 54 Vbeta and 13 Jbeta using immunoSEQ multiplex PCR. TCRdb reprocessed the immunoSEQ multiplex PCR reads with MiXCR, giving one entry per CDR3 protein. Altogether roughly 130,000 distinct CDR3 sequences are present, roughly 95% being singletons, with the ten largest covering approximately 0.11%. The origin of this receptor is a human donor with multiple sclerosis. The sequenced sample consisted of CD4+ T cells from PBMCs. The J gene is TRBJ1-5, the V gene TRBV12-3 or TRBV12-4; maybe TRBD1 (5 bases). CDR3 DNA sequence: TGTGCCAGCAGTTGGGGGGTAGCGAAGAATCAGCCCCAGCATTTT. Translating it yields CASSWGVAKNQPQHF.